This T cell receptor beta chain came from a study of beta chain features in type 1 diabetes. General study findings and limits: Shortening that was moderate but significant affected the TCRB CDR3s of Type 1 diabetes patients in all four CD4+ subsets. Reads derived from cDNA could over-represent cells showing high TCR expression. Short templates might get an advantage during PCR, and this would be equal in patients and controls.

Every isolated RNA sample was fully reverse transcribed, so sequencing captured expressed TCRB transcripts. This table comes from immunoSEQ multiplex PCR, and its TCRdb copy is limited to in-frame clones, with some not included. The sample lists some 410,000 clones; around 10% were seen once. This clone appeared a few times. Its antigen remains unknown. Sequenced sample: naive CD4+ T cells from blood. The TCR originated in a woman aged 18-30 years in good health.

For the CDR3, the DNA is TGCAGCGTTGGGATGGACTATGGCTACACCTTC. The encoded protein is CSVGMDYGYTF. The V and J genes are TRBV29-1 and TRBJ1-2, with D hard to call. V was cut by 4 bases and J by 3 bases, with 6 bases left in between. The CDR3 contains 11 residues. Germline V gives CDR1 SQVTM, CDR2 ANQGSEA.